This T cell receptor (beta chain) originates from a study of blood T cell repertoires in COVID-19 (dated by TCRdb to between 2020 and 2021). Some background on the complete study: Samples from collaborators originated in the United States, Italy and Spain and spanned both the acute and convalescent phases of COVID-19. Where available, HLA class I and class II types were taken from metadata supplied by the sample provider and were not determined by assay-based typing. The samples were drawn from two sources: the first 160 participants of the ongoing ImmuneRACE study, and 1,254 subjects contributed by 6 global collaborators. The material from the prospective study consisted of cDNA or gDNA derived from T cells, B-cell-depleted T cells, or PBMCs. Sample metadata almost always included a de-identified subject ID, COVID-19 status, age in years and sex. A freely available public database, intended as a resource for researchers studying the immune response to SARS-CoV-2, is where the repertoires were released. Deeply sampled blood TCRbeta repertoires from subjects exposed to, actively infected with, or recovered from COVID-19 were included in the dataset.

Ends trimmed: V by 6 bases, J by 6 bases; bases unmatched to a gene: 10. The CDR3 contains 15 residues, cysteine and phenylalanine counted. Only the CDR3 region is kept as DNA, spanning 45 bases read in frame from base 1. Sequences MDHEN (CDR1) and SYDVKM (CDR2) are obtained from the germline V gene. In the prospective study, participants were 18 to 89 years old, resided in fewer than 25 geographic areas of the United States, and were enrolled through a virtual design. In the prospective study, cohorts were assigned on the basis of participant-reported clinical history obtained from a screening survey and a study questionnaire. Recovered participants in ImmuneRACE Cohort 3 were defined as having two consecutive negative NP/OP PCR tests, clearance from a healthcare professional, or resolution of symptoms. Each participant in the prospective study had whole blood, serum and a nasopharyngeal or oropharyngeal swab collected by mobile phlebotomists. Additional blood draws and questionnaires over an approximately two-month period could optionally be provided by prospective study participants. Prospective study blood samples were shipped either frozen or at room temperature before DNA extraction.

Note on this clone: Its antigen remains unidentified. Per-nucleotide qualities are absent, and no much larger clonotype sits a single base away.

TCRbeta CDR3 regions were amplified from genomic DNA using the immunoSEQ Assay, a bias-controlled multiplex PCR. The study's processing was this. The number of nucleated cells in each sample was estimated by amplification of reference gene primers within the assay. To quantify the absolute abundance of each unique TCRbeta CDR3 rearrangement, sequence reads were collapsed and filtered. For each sample, productive Simpson clonality was calculated by taking the square root of Simpson's diversity index across productive rearrangements. TCRdb stores this immuneACCESS table with in-frame sequences only. Part of the clones is absent; in the studies checked, under half of the shortfall reflects unresolved V genes, and no reason is known for the rest. For V, J and clone size, that table is used; D and trimming come from the DNA. The table for this sample lists some 300,000 clones; roughly 90% of them were counted only once. Clones ranked in the top ten supply 0.75% to 1% of the sample.

Study-wide findings and limitations: The quantity of clinical and demographic metadata differed by source and by participant and was supplied without curation.

The specimen was PBMCs or T cells enriched from blood (not recorded which). The sequence is built from TRBV28 and TRBJ2-7, with 11 bases matching TRBD1. The clonotype was recovered from a woman in her twenties or thirties who had recovered from COVID-19. The CDR3 corresponds to CASSTSGQGGLEQYF. Here is the DNA: TGTGCCAGCAGCACCTCGGGACAGGGGGGGCTCGAGCAGTACTTC.